This T cell receptor beta chain was identified in a study of T cell repertoires in cytomegalovirus infection. Study background: The authors used CMV epitopes that were HLA-C-restricted (recently identified) and HLA-B-restricted (well studied).

TCRdb fed the reads into MiXCR, producing one record per CDR3 protein. Here the sample spans 650,000 to 900,000 distinct CDR3 sequences, roughly 33% being singletons. Overall study results and limits: What dominated the ex vivo response were HLA-C-restricted CMV-specific TCR beta clonotypes.

This clonotype occurred a few times. Its matching antigen is unknown. The receptor's source is a human donor in good health (CMV status not recorded). Some clones in this sample may be carry-over from other donors' samples. The specimen was cultured CD8+ T cells from PBMCs, collected from culture after CMV antigen stimulation.

DNA of the CDR3: TGTGCCAGCAGCCCGAGACAGAAAAGAGATACGCAGTATTTT. Protein sequence: CASSPRQKRDTQYF. This chain uses TRBV7-9 with TRBJ2-3; D perhaps matches TRBD1 (5 bases). V lost 5 bases and J 5 bases, leaving 14 bases between the germline ends. This CDR3 spans 14 amino acids. Germline lookup yields CDR1 SEHNR and CDR2 FQNEAQ (reference sequence).